These 21 T cell receptor beta chains originate from one sample sequenced in a study of T-cell memory formation after mild COVID-19 (dated by TCRdb to the early 2020s). The method behind the library was 5' RACE. The sequencer listed for this sample is Illumina NovaSeq 6000. Using fastp at Q25 and MiXCR, TCRdb reprocessed the public reads and kept productive beta chains. Here each entry gathers all rows of one CDR3 protein and keeps the most common genes and DNA. This sample holds fewer than 500,000 distinct CDR3 sequences; approximately 25% were observed only once. The ten largest make up approximately 13% of the sample. Specimen: PBMCs or a T cell subset sorted from them (not recorded which). These receptors were obtained from an adult woman who had mild COVID-19 (a few samples of this study predate the infection). The sample titles of this study are shuffled in the database, so cell type and time point are left out; the donor was told from shared clones.

This clonotype appeared a few times. This sequence joins TRBV30 and TRBJ2-6, with D hard to call. The V end lost 7 bases, the J end lost 0 bases, and 16 bases lay between the germline ends. The CDR3 length is 16 residues. Germline V gene sequence: CDR1 GTSNPN, CDR2 SVGIG (reference sequence). CDR3 sequence reads: CASTGQAISGANVLTF. CDR3 coding DNA: TGTGCCTCTACCGGCCAGGCTATCTCTGGGGCCAACGTCCTGACTTTC.

The gene calls are TRBV20-1 and TRBJ2-1, with D unclear. The V gene lost 3 bases and the J gene lost 2 bases, with 2 bases spanning the gap. This CDR3 is built from 11 residues. Germline V gene data show CDR1 as DFQATT and CDR2 as SNEGSKA (reference sequence). The CDR3 loop reads CSARAYNEQFF. CDR3 DNA: TGCAGTGCTAGGGCCTACAATGAGCAGTTCTTC.

The rearrangement links TRBV20-1 to TRBJ2-2; the D is unclear. Germline assignment: CDR1 DFQATT and CDR2 SNEGSKA (reference sequence). V gave up 0 bases and J gave up 6 bases, with 8 bases separating them. The CDR3 runs to 13 residues. CDR3 sequence: CSAREKRAGELFF. The CDR3 DNA sequence: TGCAGTGCTAGAGAGAAAAGGGCCGGGGAGCTGTTTTTT.

V usage is TRBV7-3 and J usage is TRBJ2-7; 8 bases fit TRBD2. V dropped 5 bases and J dropped 6; count of bases not matched to a gene: 6. CDR3 length equals 13 residues. Germline CDR1 reads SGHTA; CDR2 reads FQGTGA. CDR3 protein: CASSVGLASEQYF. CDR3 in DNA: TGTGCCAGCAGCGTCGGACTAGCCAGCGAGCAGTACTTC.

The rearrangement links TRBV4-3 to TRBJ2-3; tentatively, D is TRBD2 (5 bases). The CDR3 runs to 17 residues. Germline V lookup: CDR1 LGHNA, CDR2 YSLEER. Between the trimmed V and J ends, which lost 3 bases and 3 bases, there was a span of 19 bases. The CDR3 DNA sequence: TGCGCCAGCAGCCAGAACCATGCCCGGGGAAGGACAGATACGCAGTATTTT. Protein: CASSQNHARGRTDTQYF.

The gene calls are TRBV20-1 and TRBJ2-1; 7 bases match TRBD2. This CDR3 has 10 amino acids. After removal of 7 bases from V and 10 bases from J, the junction contained 4 bases not matched to a gene. The germline V gene encodes CDR1 DFQATT and CDR2 SNEGSKA (reference sequence). CDR3 amino acids: CSVGGREQFF. The CDR3 DNA reads as TGCAGTGTGGGGGGGAGAGAGCAGTTCTTC.

This chain connects TRBV30 to TRBJ2-7; D gene uncertain. Trimming pared 6 bases from V and 2 bases from J, leaving 17 bases between. The CDR3 sequence is 14 residues long. The germline CDR1 and CDR2 sequences are GTSNPN and SVGIG (reference sequence). CDR3 nucleotide sequence: TGTGCCTGCTCTACCGGGTCCCTTGCCTACGAGCAGTACTTC. The encoded protein is CACSTGSLAYEQYF.

The genes are TRBV25-1 and TRBJ1-4; 9 nucleotides align to TRBD1. The J segment lost 7 bases and the V segment lost 3 bases, leaving 6 bases of the junction unmatched. The CDR3 has 15 amino acids. Germline V gene lookup returns CDR1 MGHDK and CDR2 SYGVNS. CDR3 loop: CASSEVAGQGEKLFF. CDR3 coding DNA: TGTGCCAGCAGTGAGGTTGCGGGACAGGGTGAAAAACTGTTTTTT.

This clonotype showed up just a few times. This chain connects TRBV12-3 or TRBV12-4 to TRBJ1-1; a weak D match, TRBD1 (6 bases). Trimming pared 5 bases from V and 0 bases from J, leaving 13 bases between. There are 15 residues in the CDR3. CDR3 sequence reads: CASSLGHSMNTEAFF. The DNA of the CDR3 is TGTGCCAGCAGTCTGGGACACTCCATGAACACTGAAGCTTTCTTT.

This clonotype has at least ten counts. J is TRBJ2-5 and V is TRBV29-1; 8 bases map to TRBD1. Germline CDR1 is SQVTM and CDR2 is ANQGSEA. V gave up 7 bases and J gave up 4 bases; unmatched junction bases: 5. The CDR3 contains 12 residues. CDR3 sequence: CSARTGSETQYF. The CDR3 nucleotides are TGCAGCGCAAGGACAGGGTCAGAGACCCAGTACTTC.

This chain joins TRBV10-3 and TRBJ1-1; no reliable D call. CDR3 length: 15 residues. Germline CDR1 is ENHRY and CDR2 is SYGVKD. Trimming cost V 0 bases and J 0 bases, with 8 bases left between them. CDR3 sequence reads: CAISESGSLNTEAFF. The CDR3 DNA is TGTGCCATCAGTGAGTCGGGCAGCTTGAACACTGAAGCTTTCTTT.

This chain links TRBV30 with TRBJ1-2, with unresolved D. Germline V gives CDR1 GTSNPN, CDR2 SVGIG (reference sequence). The CDR3 has 13 residues. V shed 3 bases and J shed 0 bases, with 8 bases lying between them. CDR3 region: CAWRAPANYGYTF. The CDR3 nucleotides are TGTGCCTGGAGAGCCCCTGCTAACTATGGCTACACCTTC.

This clonotype was observed a handful of times. This chain connects TRBV29-1 to TRBJ2-2; D unclear. With 3 bases removed from V and 7 bases from J, the gap between germline ends came to 12 bases. The CDR3 extends over 13 amino acids. Per the germline V gene, CDR1 is SQVTM and CDR2 is ANQGSEA. The CDR3 spells CSVDAYHDGELFF. In DNA form, the CDR3 reads TGCAGCGTTGACGCTTATCACGACGGGGAGCTGTTTTTT.

For the CDR3, the DNA is TGTGCCAGCAGTTTAAGGGCAGGGGCTGGCTACACCTTC. The encoded protein is CASSLRAGAGYTF. This chain joins TRBV12-3 or TRBV12-4 and TRBJ1-2, with D perhaps matching TRBD1 (6 bases). The CDR3 is 13 residues long. Deletions cut 2 bases from V and 7 bases from J, with 11 bases between.

The chain employs TRBV5-6 and TRBJ2-6, with a possible D match to TRBD1 (5 bases). CDR1 is SGHDT, CDR2 YYEEEE, per germline. Trimming left V 3 bases short and J 0 bases short, with 13 bases between. This CDR3 has 17 amino acids. Written as DNA, the CDR3 is TGTGCCAGCAGCTCAGCAGGGTTGAACTCTGGGGCCAACGTCCTGACTTTC. Translating gives CASSSAGLNSGANVLTF.

The chain is built from TRBV18 and TRBJ2-1, with 8 nucleotides matching TRBD2. The trim removed 5 bases at V and 8 bases at J, leaving 2 bases unmatched. The CDR3 totals 12 residues. Germline V CDR1 and CDR2: KGHSH, LQKENI. In nucleotides, the CDR3 is TGTGCCAGCTCAAGCGGGAGCTATGAGCAGTTCTTC. Its translation: CASSSGSYEQFF.

This clonotype has a handful of counts. The chain is built from TRBV7-2 and TRBJ2-7, with D perhaps being TRBD1 or TRBD2 (7 bases each). Germline V gene lookup returns CDR1 SGHTA and CDR2 FQGNSA. Trimming took 4 bases from V and 7 from J, leaving 26 bases between them. This CDR3 region has 17 residues. Here the CDR3 reads CASSSPGKQGGVREQYF. Written as DNA, the CDR3 is TGTGCCAGCAGCTCCCCTGGAAAGCAGGGGGGGGTTCGGGAGCAGTACTTC.

The V call is TRBV4-1, the J call TRBJ2-1, with TRBD1 identical over 9 bases. The CDR3 extends over 17 amino acids. Per the germline V gene, CDR1 is MGHRA and CDR2 is YSYEKL. With 4 bases clipped from V and 0 bases from J, the junction kept 7 bases outside the gene matches. The DNA for the CDR3 is TGCGCCAGCAGCCGGGGACAGGGACTAAGCTCCTACAATGAGCAGTTCTTC. This encodes CASSRGQGLSSYNEQFF.

This clonotype was picked up a small number of times. The V call is TRBV7-9, the J call TRBJ2-1; D tentatively fits TRBD1 or TRBD2 (5 bases each). The V end lost 2 bases, the J end lost 2 bases, and 19 bases lay between the germline ends. Germline V lookup: CDR1 SEHNR, CDR2 FQNEAQ (reference sequence). The CDR3 has 18 amino acids. The CDR3 sequence is CASSLQLPGPNTYNEQFF. The CDR3 DNA reads TGTGCCAGCAGCTTACAGCTACCGGGACCGAATACCTACAATGAGCAGTTCTTC.

V is TRBV12-3 or TRBV12-4 and J is TRBJ2-7, with D hard to call. The CDR3 extends over 13 amino acids. Trimming left V 2 bases short and J 7 bases short, with 12 bases between. The CDR3 DNA reads TGTGCCAGCAGTTTAACCCCCGGCGCGGAGCAGTACTTC. It codes for CASSLTPGAEQYF.

To note about this clonotype: It may be a read error: a sequence one base away is much more abundant. The chain recombines TRBV11-3 with TRBJ2-3; 10 bases fit TRBD1. Germline V gives CDR1 SGHNT, CDR2 YENEEA. The CDR3 runs 14 residues. J gave up 4 bases and V 5 bases, and 3 bases lay outside the gene matches. CDR3 region: CASSRDRGSDTQYF. The CDR3 coding sequence is TGTGCCAGCAGCCGGGACAGGGGTTCAGATACGCAGTATTTT.